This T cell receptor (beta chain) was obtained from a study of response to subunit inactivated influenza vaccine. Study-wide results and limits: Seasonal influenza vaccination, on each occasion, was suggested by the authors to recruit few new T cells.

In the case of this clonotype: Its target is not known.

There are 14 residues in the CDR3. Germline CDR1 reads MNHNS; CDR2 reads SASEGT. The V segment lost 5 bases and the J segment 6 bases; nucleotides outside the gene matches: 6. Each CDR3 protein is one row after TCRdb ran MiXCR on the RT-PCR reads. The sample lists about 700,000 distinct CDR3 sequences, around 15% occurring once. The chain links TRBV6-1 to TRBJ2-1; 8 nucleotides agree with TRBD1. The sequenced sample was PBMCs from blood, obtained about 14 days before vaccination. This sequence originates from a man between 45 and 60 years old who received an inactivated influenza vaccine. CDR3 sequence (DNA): TGTGCCAGCAGTCCGGACAGGGCCTTCAATGAGCAGTTCTTC. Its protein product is CASSPDRAFNEQFF.